This T cell receptor beta chain was recovered during a study of blood T cell repertoires in COVID-19. Study-wide context: The study drew acute and convalescent COVID-19 samples from the United States, Italy and Spain. The cDNA or gDNA used as material had been derived from T cells, B-cell-depleted T cells, or PBMCs.

In the authors' workflow: Quantification of nucleated cells was approximated via reference gene primer amplification. Repertoires were generated with immunoSEQ multiplex PCR, while TCRdb's copy carries only in-frame clones and drops some. The DNA gave D and trimming, while V, J and clone size come from that table. This table has about 170,000 clones, under 90% appearing once. The V gene lost 0 bases and the J gene lost 3 bases, with 9 bases spanning the gap. The CDR3 runs 15 residues. Per germline, CDR1 SGHRS and CDR2 YFSETQ. Sequenced sample: peripheral blood. This clonotype was obtained from a woman of 80 years or more with acute or convalescent COVID-19. This sequence joins TRBV5-1 and TRBJ2-2; tentatively, D is TRBD1 (6 bases). CDR3 coding DNA: TGCGCCAGCAGCTTGGGAGGGGGTGACACCGGGGAGCTGTTTTTT. Residues: CASSLGGGDTGELFF.